This T cell receptor beta chain came from a study of shared clonotypes between healthy human individuals (TCRdb year 2020). As for the study more broadly: The cohort comprised a couple of women and a few men aged 18 to 49 years. Leukapheresis yielded between about 0.8 and 8.9 billion PBMCs per donor. Blood TCR repertoires of several healthy adults were deeply sequenced to estimate repertoire size and the extent of clonotype sharing between individuals. Libraries were prepared and TCR repertoires were sequenced by different laboratories using diverse techniques, in order to increase sequencing depth and limit assay-specific biases. For each donor, CD4 naive and CD4 memory were each run on three plates, CD8 naive on two plates, and CD8 memory on one plate. Broader findings and caveats from the paper: Larger estimated clonotype richness was generally found for naive subsets than for memory subsets. Compared with non-shared clonotypes, clonotypes shared by all four sorted-subset donors had higher generation probabilities. The genetic and exposure-history diversity represented was limited by the small number of donors. Based on pairwise subsampling, the degree of clonotype sharing among donors was expected to be affected by sequencing depth. Sampling was restricted to blood, and TCR repertoires in tissues likely differ from the TCR repertoires found in blood. Approximately 5% of naive CD4, 3.5% of naive CD8, about 2.5% of memory CD4, and approximately 0.4% of memory CD8 clonotypes were shared across several donors. Incomplete sequencing was indicated by rarefaction of sorted-subset datasets, despite the large sequencing depth.

In the case of this clone: Its antigen is still unknown. No qualities accompany the bases; no much larger clone lies one base away.

TCR CDR3 regions were amplified from genomic DNA by multiplex PCR using the deep immunoSEQ assay. Extracted genomic DNA from each cell subset was distributed evenly across all wells of several immunoSEQ 96-well plates, and each plate was treated as a replicate. Each replicate PCR for sorted subsets received approximately 220 ng genomic DNA, equal to about 30,000 T cell genomes. The purified libraries were quantified using a Qubit 3.0 fluorometer, sized with a Bioanalyzer 2100, and then quantified again using the KAPA Library Quantification kit. Every immunoSEQ 96-well plate was sequenced on a dedicated single-read 150-cycle Illumina NextSeq 550 flow cell. The authors processed their data as follows. Because only junctional sequences without quality scores were contained in the immunoSEQ output, filtering matching that applied to full-length reads could not be performed. To assign V/J genes and CDR3, sequences were annotated against IMGT germline references using PyIR, a Python wrapper for IgBLAST v1.9. Any read was removed if the V/J assignment was weak (E-value above 1e-6), the CDR3 was missing, or the read contained stop codons, out-of-frame junctions, or ambiguous translated residues. V3J clonotypes were defined as sequences sharing the same inferred V gene, J gene, and CDR3 amino acid sequence. The percentage overlap between two repertoires was calculated by dividing the number of shared unique clonotypes by the size of the smaller repertoire. RTK rarefaction, the Chao1 estimator, and Recon v2.1 estimates of unobserved clonotypes were used to assess repertoire richness. OLGA was used to compute generation probabilities for all TCRbeta clonotypes that the gDNA method yielded from a handful of donors. Drawn from immuneACCESS, this table holds only the in-frame rearrangements with V and J called that TCRdb kept. Clones are partly lost; checked studies trace under half to an unresolved V gene and leave the rest unexplained. Clonal size and the V and J genes are those of that table, whereas D and trimming came from the DNA. The sample profile shows around 2.1 million clones; under 95% of them were found once. 1.5% to 2% of the sample comes from the top ten.

The CDR3 starts with the cysteine, ends with the phenylalanine, and has 16 residues. Only CDR3 DNA remains: 48 bases, in frame from the first base. CDR1 and CDR2 are drawn from the germline V gene: MDHEN, SYDVKM. Unmatched junction bases come to 15, with V trimmed by 9 bases and J by 4 bases. CD8 naive samples were CD45RO-negative cells positively selected for CCR7, giving a CD45RA+CCR7+ population that excluded TemRA cells. Healthy HIV-negative adults with no recently reported acute infections or vaccinations were included as donors. Only Caucasian adults living in Nashville, Tennessee, USA were represented among the donors. Blood was obtained by leukapheresis, after which PBMCs were separated by Ficoll-Histopaque density gradient centrifugation and cryopreserved in liquid nitrogen vapor phase. Purity and quantity of every magnetically sorted T cell population were checked by analytical flow cytometry. Each sorted fraction had its genomic DNA isolated and then quantified by UV absorbance on a Nanodrop 2000c.

The sequence was collected from a man aged 18 to 29 in good health. Some clones in this sample may be carry-over from other donors' samples. This chain joins TRBV28 to TRBJ2-7; 10 of the junction bases match TRBD2. Sequenced: naive CD8+ T cells from PBMCs. This specimen's cell subset or site label, interpreted: CD45RA+CCR7+. The DNA sequence is TGTGCCAGTGGCGGGCTAGCGGGAGTTGTCCCGTACGAGCAGTACTTC. It translates to CASGGLAGVVPYEQYF. With all but the CDR3 taken from the reference TRBV28 and TRBJ2-7 genes, the full variable domain is: DVKVTQSSRYLVKRTGEKVFLECVQDMDHENMFWYRQDPGLGLRLIYFSYDVKMKEKGDIPEGYSVSREKKERFSLILESASTNQTSMYLCASGGLAGVVPYEQYFGPGTRLTVT.